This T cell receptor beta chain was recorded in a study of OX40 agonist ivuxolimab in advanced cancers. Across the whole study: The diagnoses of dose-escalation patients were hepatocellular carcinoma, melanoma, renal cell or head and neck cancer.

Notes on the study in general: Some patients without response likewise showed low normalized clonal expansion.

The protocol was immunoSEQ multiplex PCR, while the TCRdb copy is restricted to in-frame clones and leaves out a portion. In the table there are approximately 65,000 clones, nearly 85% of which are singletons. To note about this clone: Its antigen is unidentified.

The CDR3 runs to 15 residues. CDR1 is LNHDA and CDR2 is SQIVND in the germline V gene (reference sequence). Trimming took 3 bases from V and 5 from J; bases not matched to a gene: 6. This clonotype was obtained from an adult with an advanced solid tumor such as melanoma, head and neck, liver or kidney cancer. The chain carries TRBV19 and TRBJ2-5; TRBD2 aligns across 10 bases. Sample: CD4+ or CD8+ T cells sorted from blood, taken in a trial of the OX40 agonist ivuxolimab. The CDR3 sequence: CASSMSAGGRETQYF. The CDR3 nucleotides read TGTGCCAGTAGTATGTCAGCGGGGGGGCGGGAGACCCAGTACTTC. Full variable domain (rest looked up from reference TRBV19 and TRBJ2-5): DGGITQSPKYLFRKEGQNVTLSCEQNLNHDAMYWYRQDPGQGLRLIYYSQIVNDFQKGDIAEGYSVSREKKESFPLTVTSAQKNPTAFYLCASSMSAGGRETQYFGPGTRLLVL.